Shown below are 30 T cell receptor beta chains from a single sample sequenced in a study of T cell clonotyping in hematopoietic cell transplantation. TCRdb's copy holds only in-frame clones and misses some; the assay was immunoSEQ multiplex PCR. In the table there are about 3,200 clones, 55% to 75% of which are singletons. The sample in question was peripheral blood mononuclear cells, obtained 30 days after allogeneic stem cell transplant. Source of these receptors: a male patient aged 40 to 55 who had an allogeneic stem cell transplant from an unrelated donor, so the T cells may come from the graft donor. Some clones in this sample may be carry-over from other donors' samples.

The chain recombines TRBV6-4 with TRBJ1-2, with 10 bases matching TRBD1. The germline gives CDR1 MRHNA, CDR2 SNTAGT. This CDR3 region has 14 residues. V shed 1 base and J 8 bases; nucleotides not matched to a gene: 4. In DNA form, the CDR3 reads TGTGCCAGCAGTGACTGGGACAGGGGCCAGGGCTACACCTTC. This gives the protein CASSDWDRGQGYTF.

This chain links TRBV7-8 with TRBJ1-2; 10 bases are shared with TRBD1. The CDR3 runs 14 residues. Trimming cost V 1 base and J 7 bases; bases outside gene matches: 3. Germline-derived CDR1 and CDR2 are SGHVS and FQNEAQ. CDR3 in amino acids: CASSLGWTGGGYTF. The CDR3 DNA sequence: TGTGCCAGCAGCTTAGGTTGGACAGGGGGTGGCTACACCTTC.

V usage is TRBV7-9 and J usage is TRBJ1-1, with D uncertain. Trimming stripped 2 bases from V and 8 bases from J, with 18 bases between. Germline CDR1 reads SEHNR; CDR2 reads FQNEAQ (reference sequence). There are 15 residues in the CDR3. The CDR3 DNA is TGTGCCAGCAGCTTATGGGCAGAACTAATACTCGAAGCTTTCTTT. This gives the protein CASSLWAELILEAFF.

This chain links TRBV7-6 with TRBJ1-6, with D perhaps TRBD1 (6 bases). Germline V CDR1 and CDR2: SGHVS, FNYEAQ. The CDR3 extends over 16 amino acids. Trimming removed 0 bases from V and 8 bases from J, with 14 bases in between. CDR3 bases: TGTGCCAGCAGCTTAGCGCAGGGAGGGGGGCATTCACCCCTCCACTTT. Translation: CASSLAQGGGHSPLHF.

J is TRBJ1-2 and V is TRBV23-1; D gene unclear. TRBV23-1 belongs to the ORF category, with a function that is uncertain. Trimming left V 0 bases short and J 8 bases short, with 16 bases between. The CDR3 length is 15 residues. Here the CDR3 DNA reads TGCGCCAGCAGTCAATCGGAAGCCCAATTGGGAGGCTACACCTTC. This sequence encodes CASSQSEAQLGGYTF.

This sequence joins TRBV7-2 and TRBJ2-3; no reliable D call. The germline gives CDR1 SGHTA, CDR2 FQGNSA. Between the trimmed V and J ends, which lost 1 base and 0 bases, there was a span of 14 bases. The CDR3 is 17 amino acids. The CDR3 region is CASSLVYTVMSTDTQYF. For the CDR3, the DNA is TGTGCCAGCAGCTTAGTCTATACGGTGATGAGCACAGATACGCAGTATTTT.

J is TRBJ2-5 and V is TRBV7-3, with D uncertain. V was pared by 2 bases and J by 4 bases, with 14 bases between. This CDR3 spans 15 amino acids. Germline V lookup: CDR1 SGHTA, CDR2 FQGTGA. DNA of the CDR3: TGTGCCAGCAGCTTAGGGGTCGGGCTCGGAGAGACCCAGTACTTC. This sequence encodes CASSLGVGLGETQYF.

CDR3 in DNA: TGTGCCAGTTCAGGAGATAGCAATCAGCCCCAGCATTTT. Protein sequence: CASSGDSNQPQHF. V and J are TRBV19 and TRBJ1-5; D not resolved. Germline lookup yields CDR1 LNHDA and CDR2 SQIVND (reference sequence). V lost 8 bases and J 0 bases, leaving 8 bases between the germline ends. This CDR3 is built from 13 residues.

The CDR3 protein is CAIRAGGEETQYF. The CDR3 DNA sequence: TGTGCCATAAGGGCGGGGGGTGAGGAGACCCAGTACTTC. The V gene is TRBV19, the J gene TRBJ2-5; 8 nucleotides match TRBD2. The trim removed 10 bases at V and 5 bases at J, leaving 9 bases unmatched. The CDR3 spans 13 residues. Germline V gene data show CDR1 as LNHDA and CDR2 as SQIVND (reference sequence).

The chain links TRBV4-2 to TRBJ1-4; D is uncertain. The CDR3 spans 16 residues. Germline values: CDR1 LGHNA, CDR2 YNFKEQ. Trimming removed 4 bases from V and 10 bases from J, with 22 bases in between. In nucleotides, the CDR3 is TGTGCCAGCAGCCCTAGCGCCGTCCAAGGTAACCGAAAACTGTTTTTT. Its translation: CASSPSAVQGNRKLFF.

The chain joins TRBV4-2 to TRBJ2-7; D uncertain. This CDR3 has 16 amino acids. Germline V gives CDR1 LGHNA, CDR2 YNFKEQ. V lost 1 base and J lost 3, with 16 bases in between. The CDR3 sequence: CASSQGSQTPDYEQYF. In DNA, the CDR3 is TGTGCCAGCAGCCAAGGCTCCCAGACCCCCGACTACGAGCAGTACTTC.

This chain links TRBV5-6 with TRBJ1-4; possibly TRBD1 for D (6 bases). CDR3 size: 12 residues. The V end lost 3 bases, the J end lost 7 bases, and 7 bases lay between the germline ends. The germline V gene encodes CDR1 SGHDT and CDR2 YYEEEE. The CDR3 DNA follows: TGTGCCAGCAGCTGGGGGCCTGAAAAACTGTTTTTT. Protein sequence: CASSWGPEKLFF.

The genes are TRBV5-6 and TRBJ2-7; D remains unclear. Germline V gene data show CDR1 as SGHDT and CDR2 as YYEEEE. V was pared by 0 bases and J by 0 bases, with 10 bases between. The length of the CDR3 is 15 residues. CDR3 in amino acids: CASSLARHFSYEQYF. Here the CDR3 DNA reads TGTGCCAGCAGCTTGGCCCGACATTTCTCCTACGAGCAGTACTTC.

The rearrangement uses TRBV7-8 and TRBJ2-7, with 9 bases fitting TRBD1. Trimming at V came to 3 bases and at J to 3 bases, leaving 3 bases not matched to a gene. Germline CDR1 reads SGHVS; CDR2 reads FQNEAQ. The CDR3 has 14 residues. The CDR3: CASSLPGQGYEQYF. CDR3 coding DNA: TGTGCCAGCAGCTTGCCGGGACAGGGCTACGAGCAGTACTTC.

The chain employs TRBV6-1 and TRBJ2-4, with D unresolved. V was cut by 6 bases and J by 5 bases, with 11 bases left in between. This CDR3 comprises 13 residues. Germline V gene sequence: CDR1 MNHNS, CDR2 SASEGT. The CDR3 DNA is TGTGCCAGCAGCAAGGCCGGGCAAAACATTCAGTACTTC. Translation gives CASSKAGQNIQYF.

The chain is built from TRBV4-2 and TRBJ1-1; TRBD1 might be the D (5 bases). V lost 4 bases, J lost 1 base, and 13 bases lay in between. This CDR3 is built from 15 residues. Germline V gene data show CDR1 as LGHNA and CDR2 as YNFKEQ. Written as DNA, the CDR3 is TGTGCCAGCAGCCGGGGGGGTCAGGCGAACACTGAAGCTTTCTTT. As protein: CASSRGGQANTEAFF.

V is TRBV9 and J is TRBJ2-1; a weak D match, TRBD1 (5 bases). Germline loops: CDR1 SGDLS, CDR2 YYNGEE. The CDR3 runs 16 residues. The V gene lost 4 bases and the J gene lost 2 bases, with 16 bases spanning the gap. CDR3 nucleotides: TGTGCCAGCAGCCCAACGCAGGGTTACACCTACAATGAGCAGTTCTTC. Protein product: CASSPTQGYTYNEQFF.

This clone was counted between two and nine times. CDR3 residues: CASSVLSNEQFF. CDR3 DNA: TGTGCCAGCAGCGTATTGTCCAATGAGCAGTTCTTC. V usage is TRBV9 and J usage is TRBJ2-1; D remains ambiguous. V lost 1 base to trimming and J lost 6 bases, with 5 bases between them. CDR1 and CDR2 from the germline V gene are SGDLS and YYNGEE. The CDR3 is made up of 12 amino acids.

The V and J genes are TRBV29-1 and TRBJ2-5, with D possibly being TRBD2 (7 bases). From germline, CDR1 is SQVTM and CDR2 ANQGSEA. The CDR3 runs to 12 residues. The chain's CDR3 is CAGEGGKETQYF. CDR3 coding DNA: TGCGCCGGAGAGGGGGGGAAAGAGACCCAGTACTTC.

CDR3 region: CASSYRDQQETQYF. DNA of the CDR3: TGCGCCAGCAGCTACCGGGACCAACAAGAGACCCAGTACTTC. The V and J genes are TRBV5-1 and TRBJ2-5; D is tentatively TRBD1 or TRBD2 (5 bases each). With 3 bases removed from V and 2 bases from J, the gap between germline ends came to 11 bases. CDR3 length equals 14 residues. In germline, CDR1 is SGHRS, CDR2 YFSETQ.

This clone showed up just a few times. The V call is TRBV6-1, the J call TRBJ1-2; no firm D call. Germline CDR1 and CDR2: MNHNS and SASEGT. The V gene lost 5 bases and the J gene lost 0 bases, with 10 bases spanning the gap. The CDR3 runs to 14 residues. The CDR3 DNA sequence: TGTGCCAGCAGTTTGGAACCTTCTAACTATGGCTACACCTTC. This encodes CASSLEPSNYGYTF.

This clone has a single count. The chain combines TRBV5-4 with TRBJ2-1; 10 bases fit TRBD1. Germline CDR1 is SGHNT and CDR2 is YYREEE (reference sequence). The ends lost 3 bases at V and 10 bases at J; junction bases unmatched: 4. The CDR3 is made up of 13 amino acids. CDR3 protein: CASSWGQGSEQFF. DNA of the CDR3: TGTGCCAGCAGCTGGGGACAGGGGAGCGAGCAGTTCTTC.

The chain employs TRBV9 and TRBJ2-7; D possibly corresponds to TRBD2 (7 bases). Germline lookup yields CDR1 SGDLS and CDR2 YYNGEE. Trimming stripped 4 bases from V and 3 bases from J, with 14 bases between. The length of the CDR3 is 14 residues. The DNA for the CDR3 is TGTGCCAGCAGCTCCTTCGGGGGGCACTACGAGCAGTACTTC. Translation gives CASSSFGGHYEQYF.

This chain uses TRBV11-3 with TRBJ2-3; D perhaps matches TRBD2 (5 bases). Per the germline V gene, CDR1 is SGHNT and CDR2 is YENEEA. The V and J ends lost 5 bases and 7 bases respectively, with 13 bases between them. CDR3 length: 13 residues. DNA of the CDR3: TGTGCCAGCAGCCTCGGTAGGGAGAATACGCAGTATTTT. This encodes CASSLGRENTQYF.

This chain connects TRBV2 to TRBJ1-1; no reliable D call. Germline CDR1 reads SNHLY; CDR2 reads FYNNEI. The germline V and J ends were trimmed by 6 bases and 6 bases, with 8 bases remaining between them. CDR3 length: 11 residues. CDR3 loop: CASRPEAEAFF. DNA for the CDR3: TGTGCCAGCAGACCCGAAGCTGAAGCTTTCTTT. The variable domain in full, completed from reference TRBV2 and TRBJ1-1, reads EPEVTQTPSHQVTQMGQEVILRCVPISNHLYFYWYRQILGQKVEFLVSFYNNEISEKSEIFDDQFSVERPDGSNFTLKIRSTKLEDSAMYFCASRPEAEAFFGQGTRLTVV.

The chain carries TRBV7-9 and TRBJ1-5; no firm D call. The CDR3 spans 12 residues. Between the trimmed V and J ends, which lost 3 bases and 2 bases, there was a span of 2 bases. CDR1 and CDR2 (germline): SEHNR, FQNEAQ (reference sequence). DNA for the CDR3: TGTGCCAGCAGCTTGGGCAATCAGCCCCAGCATTTT. This sequence encodes CASSLGNQPQHF.

V gene TRBV5-5 combines with J gene TRBJ2-7; 12 bases match TRBD2. The CDR3 extends over 15 amino acids. The junction had 1 base not matched to a gene; V was cut back by 0 bases and J by 3 bases. Germline CDR1 and CDR2: SGHKS and YYEKEE (reference sequence). The CDR3 DNA sequence: TGTGCCAGCAGCTTGGAACTAGCGGGGGGCTACGAGCAGTACTTC. Amino acids: CASSLELAGGYEQYF.

The rearrangement uses TRBV15 and TRBJ2-5, with unresolved D. Deletions cut 1 base from V and 5 bases from J, with 14 bases between. Germline V gene lookup returns CDR1 LNHNV and CDR2 YYDKDF (reference sequence). This CDR3 region has 15 residues. The CDR3 DNA follows: TGTGCCACCAGCAGAGTACGTTCCGGGTTGGAGACCCAGTACTTC. Translated: CATSRVRSGLETQYF.

The V gene is TRBV25-1, the J gene TRBJ2-3; weak D call: TRBD1 (6 bases). This CDR3 is 13 amino acids long. The V end lost 3 bases, the J end lost 3 bases, and 7 bases lay between the germline ends. Germline assignment: CDR1 MGHDK and CDR2 SYGVNS. CDR3 amino acids: CASSEGATDTQYF. CDR3 DNA sequence: TGTGCCAGCAGTGAGGGGGCGACAGATACGCAGTATTTT.

The chain couples TRBV5-1 to TRBJ1-5, with a possible D match to TRBD1 (5 bases). V was trimmed by 2 bases and J by 7 bases, leaving 10 bases between them. This CDR3 is 13 amino acids long. Per the germline V gene, CDR1 is SGHRS and CDR2 is YFSETQ. DNA of the CDR3: TGCGCCAGCAGCTTCAGGGTAGGACAGCCCCAGCATTTT. It specifies CASSFRVGQPQHF.